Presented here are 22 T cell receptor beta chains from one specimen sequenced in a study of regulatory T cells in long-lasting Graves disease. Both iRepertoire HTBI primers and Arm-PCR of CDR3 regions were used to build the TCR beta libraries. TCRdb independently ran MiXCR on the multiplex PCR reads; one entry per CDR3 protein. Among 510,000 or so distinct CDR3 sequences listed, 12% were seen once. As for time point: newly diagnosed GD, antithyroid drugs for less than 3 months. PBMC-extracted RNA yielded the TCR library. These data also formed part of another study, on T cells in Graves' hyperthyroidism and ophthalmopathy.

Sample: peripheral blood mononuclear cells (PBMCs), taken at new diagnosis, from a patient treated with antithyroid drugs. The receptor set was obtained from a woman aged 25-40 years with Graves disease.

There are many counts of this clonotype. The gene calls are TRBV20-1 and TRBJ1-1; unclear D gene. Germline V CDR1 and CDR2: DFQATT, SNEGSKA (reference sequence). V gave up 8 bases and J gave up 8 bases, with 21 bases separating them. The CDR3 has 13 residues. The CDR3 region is CSPIPGLGIEAFF. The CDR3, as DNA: TGCAGTCCAATCCCGGGCCTCGGTATAGAAGCTTTCTTT.

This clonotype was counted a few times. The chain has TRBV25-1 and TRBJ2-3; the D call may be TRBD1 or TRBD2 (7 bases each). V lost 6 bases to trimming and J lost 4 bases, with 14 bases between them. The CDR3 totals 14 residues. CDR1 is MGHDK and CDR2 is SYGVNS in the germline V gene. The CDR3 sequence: CASRRQGGADTQYF. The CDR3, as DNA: TGTGCCAGCAGGAGACAGGGAGGGGCAGATACGCAGTATTTT.

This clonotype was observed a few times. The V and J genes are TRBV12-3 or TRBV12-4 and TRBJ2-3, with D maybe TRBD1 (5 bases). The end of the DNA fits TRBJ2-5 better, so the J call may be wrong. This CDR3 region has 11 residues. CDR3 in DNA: TGTGCCAGCGGTAGGGGCGAGACCCAGTACTTC. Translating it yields CASGRGETQYF.

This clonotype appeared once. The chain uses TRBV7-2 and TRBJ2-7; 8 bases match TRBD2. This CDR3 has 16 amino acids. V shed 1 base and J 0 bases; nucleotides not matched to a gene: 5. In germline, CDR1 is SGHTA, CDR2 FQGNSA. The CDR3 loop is CASSLGSGGSSYEQYF. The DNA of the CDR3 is TGTGCCAGCAGCTTAGGCAGCGGGGGAAGCTCCTACGAGCAGTACTTC.

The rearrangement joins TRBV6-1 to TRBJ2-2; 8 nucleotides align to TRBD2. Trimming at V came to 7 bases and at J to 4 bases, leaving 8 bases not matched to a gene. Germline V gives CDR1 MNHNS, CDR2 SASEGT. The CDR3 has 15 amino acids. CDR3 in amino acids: CASKGDSGITGELFF. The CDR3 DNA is TGTGCCAGCAAGGGTGATAGCGGGATCACCGGGGAGCTGTTTTTT.

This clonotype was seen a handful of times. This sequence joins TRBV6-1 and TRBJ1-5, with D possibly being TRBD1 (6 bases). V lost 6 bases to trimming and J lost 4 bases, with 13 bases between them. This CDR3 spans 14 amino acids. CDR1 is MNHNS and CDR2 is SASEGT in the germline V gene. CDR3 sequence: CASSPTGRNQPQHF. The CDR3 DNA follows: TGTGCCAGCAGCCCTACAGGGAGAAATCAGCCCCAGCATTTT.

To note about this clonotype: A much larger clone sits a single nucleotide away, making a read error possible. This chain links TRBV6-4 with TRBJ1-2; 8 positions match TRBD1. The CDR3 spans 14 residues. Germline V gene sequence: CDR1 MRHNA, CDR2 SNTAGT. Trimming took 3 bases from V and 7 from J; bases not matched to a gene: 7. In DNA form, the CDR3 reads TGTGCCAGCAGTGAAGGACAGGGCGTAGGTGGCTACACCTTC. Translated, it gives CASSEGQGVGGYTF.

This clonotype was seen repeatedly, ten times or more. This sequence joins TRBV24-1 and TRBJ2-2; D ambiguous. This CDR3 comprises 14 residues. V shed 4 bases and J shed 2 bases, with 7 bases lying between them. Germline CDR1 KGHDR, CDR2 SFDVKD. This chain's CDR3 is CATSEMGNTGELFF. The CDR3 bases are TGTGCCACCAGTGAAATGGGAAACACCGGGGAGCTGTTTTTT.

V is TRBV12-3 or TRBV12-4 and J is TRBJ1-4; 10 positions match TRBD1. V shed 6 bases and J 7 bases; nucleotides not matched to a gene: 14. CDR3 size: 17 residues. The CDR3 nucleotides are TGTGCCAGCAGGGGGACAGGGGCCCGGCCAGGCGGTGAAAAACTGTTTTTT. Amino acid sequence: CASRGTGARPGGEKLFF.

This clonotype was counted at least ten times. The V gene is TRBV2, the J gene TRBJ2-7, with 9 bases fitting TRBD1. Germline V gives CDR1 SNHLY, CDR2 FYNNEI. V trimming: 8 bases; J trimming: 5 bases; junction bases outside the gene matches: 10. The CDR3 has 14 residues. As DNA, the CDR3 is TGTGCCAGCCGTTATGGGACAGGGTTGAACGAGCAGTACTTC. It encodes CASRYGTGLNEQYF.

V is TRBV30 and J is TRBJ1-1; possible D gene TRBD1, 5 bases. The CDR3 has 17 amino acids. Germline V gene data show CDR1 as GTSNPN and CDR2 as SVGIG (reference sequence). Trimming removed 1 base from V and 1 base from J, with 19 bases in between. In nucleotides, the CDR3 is TGTGCCTGGAGTGCCCAAGGACACCTCAGAAAGAACACTGAAGCTTTCTTT. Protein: CAWSAQGHLRKNTEAFF.

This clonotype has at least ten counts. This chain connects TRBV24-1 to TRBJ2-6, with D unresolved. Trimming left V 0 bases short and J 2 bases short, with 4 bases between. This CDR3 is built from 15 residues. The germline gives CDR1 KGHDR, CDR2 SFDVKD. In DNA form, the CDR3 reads TGTGCCACCAGTGATTTGGGGACTGGGGCCAACGTCCTGACTTTC. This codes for CATSDLGTGANVLTF.

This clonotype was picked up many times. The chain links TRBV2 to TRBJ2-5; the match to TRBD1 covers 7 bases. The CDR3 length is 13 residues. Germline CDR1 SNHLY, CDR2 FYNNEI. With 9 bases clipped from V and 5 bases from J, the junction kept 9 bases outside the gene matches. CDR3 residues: CASKTGSWETQYF. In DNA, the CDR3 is TGTGCCAGTAAGACAGGGTCCTGGGAGACCCAGTACTTC.

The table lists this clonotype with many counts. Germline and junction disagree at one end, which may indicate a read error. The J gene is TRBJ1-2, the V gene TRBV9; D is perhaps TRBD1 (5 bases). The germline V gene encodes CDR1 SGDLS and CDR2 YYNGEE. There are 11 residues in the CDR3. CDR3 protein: CASSAPGPSIF. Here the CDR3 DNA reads TGTGCCAGCAGCGCGCCGGGACCCTCAATCTTC.

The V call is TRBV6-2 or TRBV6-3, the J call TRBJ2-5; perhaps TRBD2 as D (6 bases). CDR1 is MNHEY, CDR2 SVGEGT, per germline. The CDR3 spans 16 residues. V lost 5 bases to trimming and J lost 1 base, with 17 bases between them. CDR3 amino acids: CASSNMAGWVQETQYF. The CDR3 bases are TGTGCCAGCAGTAATATGGCGGGGTGGGTCCAAGAGACCCAGTACTTC.

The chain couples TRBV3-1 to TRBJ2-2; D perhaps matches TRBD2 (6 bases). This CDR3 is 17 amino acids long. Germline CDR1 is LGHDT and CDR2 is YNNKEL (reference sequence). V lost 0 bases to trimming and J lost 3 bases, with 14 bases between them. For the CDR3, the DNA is TGTGCCAGCAGCCAAGAATTACTAGCAGGATACACCGGGGAGCTGTTTTTT. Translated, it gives CASSQELLAGYTGELFF. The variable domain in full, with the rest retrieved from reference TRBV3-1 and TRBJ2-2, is DTAVSQTPKYLVTQMGNDKSIKCEQNLGHDTMYWYKQDSKKFLKIMFSYNNKELIINETVPNRFSPKSPDKAHLNLHINSLELGDSAVYFCASSQELLAGYTGELFFGEGSRLTVL.

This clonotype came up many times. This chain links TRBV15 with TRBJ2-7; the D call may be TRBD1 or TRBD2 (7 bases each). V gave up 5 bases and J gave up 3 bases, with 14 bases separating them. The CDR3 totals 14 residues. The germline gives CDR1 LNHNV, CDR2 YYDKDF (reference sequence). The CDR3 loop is CATSAGAGGYEQYF. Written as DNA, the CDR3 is TGTGCCACCAGCGCGGGGGCAGGGGGCTACGAGCAGTACTTC.

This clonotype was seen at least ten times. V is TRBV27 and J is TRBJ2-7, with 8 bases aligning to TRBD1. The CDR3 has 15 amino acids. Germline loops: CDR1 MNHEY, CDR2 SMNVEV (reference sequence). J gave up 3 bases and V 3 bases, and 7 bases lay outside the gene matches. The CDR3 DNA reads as TGTGCCAGCAGTTTTGTAGGGACAGGCGACTACGAGCAGTACTTC. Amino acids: CASSFVGTGDYEQYF.

The CDR3 bases are TGCAGTGCCACCCCCCCGGGTCTTGGCTACGAGCAGTACTTC. Protein: CSATPPGLGYEQYF. This chain uses TRBV20-1 with TRBJ2-7; D remains ambiguous. In germline, CDR1 is DFQATT, CDR2 SNEGSKA (reference sequence). The CDR3 spans 14 residues. The V and J ends lost 6 bases and 3 bases respectively, with 18 bases between them.

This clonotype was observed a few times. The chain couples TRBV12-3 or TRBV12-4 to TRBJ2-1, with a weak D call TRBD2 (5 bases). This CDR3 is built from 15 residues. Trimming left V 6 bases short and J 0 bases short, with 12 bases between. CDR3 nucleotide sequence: TGTGCCAGCAGCCGGACTCCGTCCTCCTACAATGAGCAGTTCTTC. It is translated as CASSRTPSSYNEQFF.

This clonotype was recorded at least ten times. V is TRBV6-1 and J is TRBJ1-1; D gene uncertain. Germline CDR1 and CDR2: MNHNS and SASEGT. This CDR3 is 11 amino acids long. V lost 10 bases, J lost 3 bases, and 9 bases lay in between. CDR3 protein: CAIDLDTEAFF. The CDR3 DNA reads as TGTGCCATAGATCTGGACACTGAAGCTTTCTTT.

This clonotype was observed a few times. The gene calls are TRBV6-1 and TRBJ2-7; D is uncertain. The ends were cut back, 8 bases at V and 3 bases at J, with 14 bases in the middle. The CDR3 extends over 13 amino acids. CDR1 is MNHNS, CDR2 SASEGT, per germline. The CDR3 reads CASQLRAIYEQYF. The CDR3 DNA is TGTGCCAGCCAGTTGAGAGCCATCTACGAGCAGTACTTC.